A selection of T cell receptor beta chains follows, all from one sample in a study of T cells in Graves' hyperthyroidism and ophthalmopathy. TCRdb analysed the multiplex PCR reads with MiXCR anew, one entry per CDR3 protein. Seen here are 300,000 or so distinct CDR3 sequences, 15% to 20% observed once, and the top ten hold around 57%. Sequencing input: blood. These receptor sequences come from a woman aged 60 to 75 with Graves' ophthalmopathy. CDR3s include the opening cysteine and the closing phenylalanine or tryptophan. A D gene is named only where the DNA matches it firmly. Expanded clones get a size class; other rows say once, few or many, or leave the size out.

v_call,clone_size,d_call,j_call,cdr3_nt,cdr3_aa
TRBV5-1,NA,NA,TRBJ2-2,TGCGCCAGCAGCTTAGGGTCGCAGGTTCTAAACACCGGGGAGCTGTTTTTT,CASSLGSQVLNTGELFF
TRBV15,few,TRBD1,TRBJ2-2,TGTGCCACCAGCACCCGACAGGGGGGCACCGGGGAGCTGTTTTTT,CATSTRQGGTGELFF
TRBV27,few,NA,TRBJ1-5,TGTGCCAGCAGTTTAGAGGGTCGGGGTACCAATCAGCCCCAGCATTTT,CASSLEGRGTNQPQHF
TRBV6-6,many,TRBD2,TRBJ2-7,TGTGCCAGCAGTTACTCACCGACTAGCGGGGTGGTAGGCGAGCAGTACTTC,CASSYSPTSGVVGEQYF
TRBV5-6,many,NA,TRBJ1-2,TGTGCCAGCAGATCGTATACAGGGAACTATGGCTACACCTTC,CASRSYTGNYGYTF
TRBV3-1,many,NA,TRBJ2-3,TGTGCCAGCAGCCAAGTCCCCCGACTAAGCACAGATACGCAGTATTTT,CASSQVPRLSTDTQYF
TRBV18,many,NA,TRBJ2-7,TGTGCCAGCTCGCTTTCCAGGGGGGTGTTGAACGAGCAGTACTTC,CASSLSRGVLNEQYF
TRBV6-1,many,TRBD1,TRBJ2-7,TGTGCCAGCAGCCCTGGAGGAGGGACAGGGGTCTACGAGCAGTACTTC,CASSPGGGTGVYEQYF
TRBV6-2/TRBV6-3,NA,NA,TRBJ2-3,TGTGTGTATGTCTGGGCAGATACGCAGTATTTT,CVYVWADTQYF
TRBV7-9,few,NA,TRBJ2-2,TGTGCCAGCAGCTTAGTGGTGGACGGTGACACCGGGGAGCTGTTTTTT,CASSLVVDGDTGELFF
TRBV12-3/TRBV12-4,few,NA,TRBJ2-7,TGTGCCAGCAGTCCCTCCCGGGGCAGTTTCCACGAGCAGTACTTC,CASSPSRGSFHEQYF
TRBV27,many,TRBD1,TRBJ2-7,TGTGCCAGCAGATTAAACAGGGGAGATGGCAACGAGCAGTACTTC,CASRLNRGDGNEQYF
TRBV18,many,TRBD1,TRBJ2-7,TGTGCCAGCTCACCTGGACAGGGGGTGAACGAGCAGTACTTC,CASSPGQGVNEQYF
TRBV4-1,NA,TRBD1,TRBJ1-1,TGCGCCAGCAGCCAAAGGGGGCAGGATGAAGCTTTCTTT,CASSQRGQDEAFF
TRBV24-1,few,TRBD1,TRBJ2-1,TGTGCCACCAGTGAACGACAGGGGGGATACAATGAGCAGTTCTTC,CATSERQGGYNEQFF
TRBV6-1,few,NA,TRBJ2-1,TGTGCCAGCAGCCCCAGGACGAGCATTGGGGGGTACAATGAGCAGTTCTTC,CASSPRTSIGGYNEQFF
TRBV4-2,few,TRBD1,TRBJ2-5,TGTGCCAGCAGCCCCGATACAGGGGGACTCGAAGAGACCCAGTACTTC,CASSPDTGGLEETQYF
TRBV18,NA,TRBD1,TRBJ2-7,TGTGCCAGCTCACCCCGGCAGGGGGCCGGCGACTACGAGCAGTACTTC,CASSPRQGAGDYEQYF
TRBV5-1,many,NA,TRBJ2-7,TGCGCCAGCAGCTCGATAGGAGTGGCTTACGAGCAGTACTTC,CASSSIGVAYEQYF
TRBV11-3,many,TRBD1,TRBJ1-1,TGTGCCAGCAGCCAGACAGGGGGAGGCACTGAAGCTTTCTTT,CASSQTGGGTEAFF
TRBV6-6,NA,NA,TRBJ2-6,TGTGCCAGCAGTTACCAGGGGTCACCTGGGGCCAACGTCCTGACTTTC,CASSYQGSPGANVLTF
TRBV3-1,many,TRBD1,TRBJ1-4,TGTGCCAGCAGCCCGGGACAGGGTGAAAAACTGTTTTTT,CASSPGQGEKLFF
TRBV6-2/TRBV6-3,many,NA,TRBJ2-1,TGTGCCAGCGAATCGCGCGGGGCTAGCTCCTACAATGAGCAGTTCTTC,CASESRGASSYNEQFF
TRBV10-3,few,TRBD2,TRBJ2-3,TGTGCCATCAGTGAGGTAGCGGGAGATACGCAGTATTTT,CAISEVAGDTQYF
TRBV20-1,few,TRBD2,TRBJ2-7,TGCAGTGCTCCCGTAAGCGGGGGGGCCTCCTACGAGCAGTACTTC,CSAPVSGGASYEQYF
TRBV18,few,NA,TRBJ1-2,TGTGCCAGCTCTTCGGCACCGGACTATGGCTACACCTTC,CASSSAPDYGYTF
TRBV20-1,NA,TRBD2,TRBJ2-3,TGCAGTGGCACTAGCGGATTTGATACGCAGTATTTT,CSGTSGFDTQYF
TRBV6-1,few,NA,TRBJ1-1,TGTGCCAGCAGTGAAATGGGATTGAACACTGAAGCTTTCTTT,CASSEMGLNTEAFF
TRBV5-6,many,NA,TRBJ2-7,TGTGCCAGCAGCGCGGGCTACGAGCAGTACTTC,CASSAGYEQYF
TRBV28,NA,NA,TRBJ1-4,TGTGCCAGCCGCTATACCAGTAATGAAAAACTGTTTTTT,CASRYTSNEKLFF
TRBV5-1,few,TRBD2,TRBJ2-5,TGCGCCAGCAGCTTGGTGCTGACGGGGGGCCAAGAGACCCAGTACTTC,CASSLVLTGGQETQYF
TRBV5-4,NA,TRBD1,TRBJ2-7,TGTGCCAGCAGCCCCAGCCTGGGGACAGGGGAGGATGAGCAGTACTTC,CASSPSLGTGEDEQYF
TRBV20-1,few,TRBD1,TRBJ1-4,TGCAGTGCACTCGGACAGGGGGCAGGGACAGCAACTAATGAAAAACTGTTTTTT,CSALGQGAGTATNEKLFF
TRBV29-1,many,TRBD1,TRBJ1-1,TGCAGCGTTCCAAACTACAGGGGTAGCGAAAGAGGCACTGAAGCTTTCTTT,CSVPNYRGSERGTEAFF